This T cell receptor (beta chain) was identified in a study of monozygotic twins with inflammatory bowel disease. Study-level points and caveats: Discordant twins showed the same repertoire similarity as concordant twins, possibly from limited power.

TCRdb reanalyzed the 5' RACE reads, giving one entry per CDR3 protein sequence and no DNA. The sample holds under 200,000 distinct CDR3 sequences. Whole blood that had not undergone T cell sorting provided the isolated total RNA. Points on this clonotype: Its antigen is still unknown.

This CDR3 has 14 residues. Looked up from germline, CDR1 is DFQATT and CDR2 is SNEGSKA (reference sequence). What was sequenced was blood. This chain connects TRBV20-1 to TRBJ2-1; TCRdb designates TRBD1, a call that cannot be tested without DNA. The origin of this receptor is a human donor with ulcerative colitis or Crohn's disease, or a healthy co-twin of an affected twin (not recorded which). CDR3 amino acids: CSARPSPSSTEQFF.